This TCR beta chain was recovered during a study of blood T cell repertoires in COVID-19. Generated by immunoSEQ multiplex PCR, the TCRdb table keeps only in-frame clones and is missing some. The profile covers tens of thousands of clones, with more than 75% appearing a single time and more than 12% taken by the ten largest. Per the germline V gene, CDR1 is MNHNS and CDR2 is SASEGT. V shed 4 bases and J 1 base; nucleotides not matched to a gene: 5. The CDR3 runs to 17 residues. The receptor's source is a human donor in a cohort sampled during active COVID-19. The chain combines TRBV6-1 with TRBJ2-3; 13 positions match TRBD2. Sample: peripheral blood. DNA for the CDR3: TGTGCCAGCAGTGGACTAGCGGGAGGATGGGGCACAGATACGCAGTATTTT. It specifies CASSGLAGGWGTDTQYF.